These T cell receptor beta chains were read from a single sample in a study of blood T cell repertoires in COVID-19. Clones were read by immunoSEQ multiplex PCR, and TCRdb kept only the in-frame ones, dropping some. This table has under 55,000 clones, approximately 80% appearing once. The sample taken for sequencing was peripheral blood. Source of these receptors: a man between 65 and 79 years old with acute or convalescent COVID-19. Each CDR3 is given with its conserved first and last residue. D genes are given only for firm matches. Clone size is shown for a subset of rows, as once, few, many or a class of expanded clone.

J,D,size,V,DNA,CDR3
TRBJ1-6,TRBD1,few,TRBV5-1,TGCGCCAGCAGCTTACTGACAGGGGGAAGGGATTCACCCCTCCACTTT,CASSLLTGGRDSPLHF
TRBJ1-5,TRBD1,-,TRBV6-6,TGTGCCAGCAGCGACAGGGGCAATCAGCCCCAGCATTTT,CASSDRGNQPQHF
TRBJ1-2,-,-,TRBV4-1,TGCGCCAGCAAGGCACGGGGCTATGGCTACACCTTC,CASKARGYGYTF
TRBJ1-1,TRBD1,-,TRBV4-2,TGTGCCAGCAGCCAAGCGGACAGGGTCGACACTGAAGCTTTCTTT,CASSQADRVDTEAFF
TRBJ1-2,-,-,TRBV7-9,TGTGCCAGCAGCTTAGCGGGGAGGGGATCCGGGTTTGGCTACACCTTC,CASSLAGRGSGFGYTF
TRBJ2-1,TRBD1,-,TRBV7-2,TGTGCCAGCACCACAGGGGCTTACAATGAGCAGTTCTTC,CASTTGAYNEQFF
TRBJ1-1,-,-,TRBV7-9,TGTGCCAGCAGCTATGGAAACCAGGAGGTGGCTTTCTTT,CASSYGNQEVAFF
TRBJ1-2,TRBD1,few,TRBV7-9,TGTGCCAGCAGCTTAGCGTCAGTCGGGACAGGGACTGGCTACACCTTC,CASSLASVGTGTGYTF
TRBJ1-1,-,-,TRBV14,TGTGCCAGCAGCCACGCGGGTATGAACACTGAAGCTTTCTTT,CASSHAGMNTEAFF
TRBJ2-1,-,-,TRBV19,TGTGCCAGTAGTATTATCTTTGGGCAGTATTATGACAATGAGCAGTTCTTC,CASSIIFGQYYDNEQFF
TRBJ1-4,-,-,TRBV3-1/TRBV3-2,TGTGCCAGCAGCCAATTCGAGGAAAAACTGTTTTTT,CASSQFEEKLFF
TRBJ2-3,TRBD1,once,TRBV7-8,TGTGCCAGCAGCTTAGCGACAGGGATGGTCACAGATACGCAGTATTTT,CASSLATGMVTDTQYF
TRBJ2-1,-,-,TRBV7-2,TGTGCCAGCAGCTTAGGGAGGATTGAGCAGTTCTTC,CASSLGRIEQFF
TRBJ1-3,TRBD1,-,TRBV4-3,TGCGCCAGCAGCCAAGAACGGCAGGGGGCCTCTGGAAACACCATATATTTT,CASSQERQGASGNTIYF
TRBJ2-3,-,-,TRBV6-2/TRBV6-3,TGTGCCAGCAGTTACGATACGCGAAGTACAGATACGCAGTATTTT,CASSYDTRSTDTQYF
TRBJ1-5,-,once,TRBV6-6,TGTGCCAGCGGCTCCCAGGGGTATAGCAATCAGCCCCAGCATTTT,CASGSQGYSNQPQHF
TRBJ1-1,-,-,TRBV29-1,TGCAGCGTTGAAGATCGGGGGAGGGGGACTGAAGCTTTCTTT,CSVEDRGRGTEAFF
TRBJ1-1,-,-,TRBV3-1/TRBV3-2,TGTGCCAGCAGCCTCGCAGGGAGGCTCACTGAAGCTTTCTTT,CASSLAGRLTEAFF
TRBJ2-5,TRBD2,-,TRBV4-2,TGTGCCAGCAGCCAAGCGGGGGGGCTGAAAGAGACCCAGTACTTC,CASSQAGGLKETQYF
TRBJ1-2,-,-,TRBV6-1,TGTGCCAGCAGTGAAGTGTTTCGAAGGCAGGGTGATGGCTACACCTTC,CASSEVFRRQGDGYTF
TRBJ2-3,-,-,TRBV4-1,TGCGCCAGCAGCCAGCAACACAAAGGGGGTAGCACAGATACGCAGTATTTT,CASSQQHKGGSTDTQYF
TRBJ2-1,TRBD1,-,TRBV19,TGTGCCAGTATTGACAGGGTGAGGGGTTACAATGAGCAGTTCTTC,CASIDRVRGYNEQFF
TRBJ1-1,TRBD1,-,TRBV18,TGTGCCAGCTCACCAATGGGACAGGGGGCGAGTGAAGCTTTCTTT,CASSPMGQGASEAFF
TRBJ1-4,-,-,TRBV2,TGTGCCAGCAGTGAGGGAGGGACTAATGAAAAACTGTTTTTT,CASSEGGTNEKLFF
TRBJ1-2,-,-,TRBV25-1,TGTGCCAGCAGTGAATGGGGAGGGCGTAGGGAGCGACGTGGCTACACCTTC,CASSEWGGRRERRGYTF
TRBJ1-3,-,-,TRBV4-1,TGCGCCAGCAGCCAAACTAGGGACATCGGAAACACCATATATTTT,CASSQTRDIGNTIYF
TRBJ2-3,TRBD1,-,TRBV7-9,TGTGCCAGCAGTAACCGGGACAGGGGGCAAGATACGCAGTATTTT,CASSNRDRGQDTQYF
TRBJ1-1,-,-,TRBV3-1/TRBV3-2,TGTGCCAGCAGCCAAGGGGGGCGTCGGGGTGAAGCTTTCTTT,CASSQGGRRGEAFF
TRBJ1-3,-,-,TRBV3-1/TRBV3-2,TGTGCCAGCAGCCAAGCTCTCCTCTCTGGAAACACCATATATTTT,CASSQALLSGNTIYF
TRBJ1-4,TRBD1,-,TRBV28,TGTGCCAGCAGATCACAGGGGGCCCTTAATGAAAAACTGTTTTTT,CASRSQGALNEKLFF
TRBJ2-4,-,-,TRBV5-1,TGCGCCAGCAGCTTGCAGGGGCCAAACATTCAGTACTTC,CASSLQGPNIQYF
TRBJ1-2,-,once,TRBV4-3,TGCGCCAGCAGCCAAGAACGGGGGGCGAGAGGCTACACCTTC,CASSQERGARGYTF